A selection of T cell receptor beta chains follows, all from one sample in a study of blood T cell repertoires in COVID-19. Data came from immunoSEQ multiplex PCR; TCRdb stores just in-frame clones and leaves some out. The data contain about 290,000 clones, 86% of them singletons. The sample comprised peripheral blood. These receptors were collected from a woman in her twenties or thirties with active or convalescent COVID-19. Both conserved end residues are part of each CDR3. A D gene is named only where the DNA matches it firmly. Some rows mark clone size as missing; the rest say once, few, many or name a class of expanded clone.

v_call: TRBV19; d_call: TRBD1; clone_size: .; j_call: TRBJ1-1; cdr3_aa: CASSISGGLNTEAFF; cdr3_nt: TGTGCCAGTAGTATTTCAGGGGGACTGAACACTGAAGCTTTCTTT
v_call: TRBV6-5; d_call: TRBD1; clone_size: .; j_call: TRBJ1-2; cdr3_aa: CASRHRGANYGYTF; cdr3_nt: TGTGCCAGCAGACACAGGGGAGCTAACTATGGCTACACCTTC
v_call: TRBV30; d_call: .; clone_size: few; j_call: TRBJ1-5; cdr3_aa: CAWSKTSNQPQHF; cdr3_nt: TGTGCCTGGAGTAAGACAAGCAATCAGCCCCAGCATTTT
v_call: TRBV2; d_call: .; clone_size: .; j_call: TRBJ1-1; cdr3_aa: CASSLRQTHEAFF; cdr3_nt: TGTGCCAGCAGTCTTCGACAGACTCATGAAGCTTTCTTT
v_call: TRBV20-1; d_call: TRBD2; clone_size: .; j_call: TRBJ2-1; cdr3_aa: CSASYSGGFSYNEQFF; cdr3_nt: TGCAGTGCTAGTTATAGCGGGGGCTTCTCCTACAATGAGCAGTTCTTC
v_call: TRBV14; d_call: TRBD1; clone_size: .; j_call: TRBJ1-2; cdr3_aa: CASRERGQGGGYTF; cdr3_nt: TGTGCCAGCAGGGAGCGGGGACAGGGAGGAGGCTACACCTTC
v_call: TRBV16; d_call: .; clone_size: .; j_call: TRBJ1-2; cdr3_aa: CASRLSQPTSGYTF; cdr3_nt: TGTGCCAGCAGACTTAGCCAACCCACCTCCGGCTACACCTTC
v_call: TRBV27; d_call: .; clone_size: .; j_call: TRBJ1-4; cdr3_aa: CASSFRGNEKLFF; cdr3_nt: TGTGCCAGCAGTTTTCGGGGAAATGAAAAACTGTTTTTT
v_call: TRBV5-1; d_call: TRBD1; clone_size: .; j_call: TRBJ1-1; cdr3_aa: CASRRGTGATEAFF; cdr3_nt: TGCGCCAGCCGGCGGGGGACAGGGGCCACTGAAGCTTTCTTT
v_call: TRBV5-1; d_call: .; clone_size: .; j_call: TRBJ1-3; cdr3_aa: CASSLATGGNTIYF; cdr3_nt: TGCGCCAGCAGCTTGGCAACAGGGGGAAACACCATATATTTT
v_call: TRBV18; d_call: .; clone_size: .; j_call: TRBJ2-1; cdr3_aa: CASSPSDRGQFF; cdr3_nt: TGTGCCAGCTCACCTTCGGACCGGGGGCAGTTCTTC
v_call: TRBV5-1; d_call: TRBD1; clone_size: .; j_call: TRBJ2-5; cdr3_aa: CASSPLQGRQETQYF; cdr3_nt: TGCGCCAGCAGCCCTTTACAGGGGCGGCAAGAGACCCAGTACTTC
v_call: TRBV7-9; d_call: TRBD2; clone_size: .; j_call: TRBJ2-1; cdr3_aa: CASSLARTSGLYNEQFF; cdr3_nt: TGTGCCAGCAGCTTAGCCCGGACTAGCGGTCTTTACAATGAGCAGTTCTTC
v_call: TRBV24-1; d_call: .; clone_size: .; j_call: TRBJ2-3; cdr3_aa: CATSDPGGGGTQYF; cdr3_nt: TGTGCCACCAGTGACCCGGGAGGGGGCGGTACGCAGTATTTT
v_call: TRBV19; d_call: TRBD1; clone_size: .; j_call: TRBJ1-1; cdr3_aa: CASSIGQGNTEAFF; cdr3_nt: TGTGCCAGTAGTATAGGACAGGGGAACACTGAAGCTTTCTTT